Below are 19 T cell receptor beta chains sequenced from a single sample in a study of cytomegalovirus exposure and HLA in healthy donors. Researchers ran the PCR with 60 Vbeta and 13 Jbeta primers. Measured with immunoSEQ multiplex PCR; TCRdb has only the in-frame clones, and not every one. This sample has around 130,000 clones, with 88% found just once. The sequencing sample was made of PBMCs. The receptors shown here come from a woman in her forties in good health and CMV-seronegative.

The CDR3 DNA reads TGTGCCTGGAGGACAGGGGGGTCGTCTGAAGCTTTCTTT. Residues: CAWRTGGSSEAFF. This chain links TRBV30 with TRBJ1-1, with TRBD1 matching over 9 bases. The CDR3 consists of 13 residues. V lost 3 bases to trimming and J lost 6 bases; unmatched junction nucleotides: 5. Germline loops: CDR1 GTSNPN, CDR2 SVGIG (reference sequence).

The genes are TRBV5-1 and TRBJ1-2; no reliable D call. Germline assignment: CDR1 SGHRS and CDR2 YFSETQ. The CDR3 runs to 14 residues. V was pared by 2 bases and J by 0 bases, with 8 bases between. This CDR3 reads CASSFETPNYGYTF. The DNA for the CDR3 is TGCGCCAGCAGCTTCGAGACACCTAACTATGGCTACACCTTC.

This sequence joins TRBV5-4 and TRBJ1-1; no clear D gene. V shed 0 bases and J shed 0 bases, with 6 bases lying between them. The CDR3 totals 14 residues. Looked up from germline, CDR1 is SGHNT and CDR2 is YYREEE (reference sequence). CDR3 DNA: TGTGCCAGCAGCTTGGCTGCTATGAACACTGAAGCTTTCTTT. It encodes CASSLAAMNTEAFF.

This chain links TRBV5-1 with TRBJ2-3; possible D gene TRBD2, 6 bases. V gave up 3 bases and J gave up 4 bases, with 18 bases separating them. The CDR3 covers 16 residues. From germline, CDR1 is SGHRS and CDR2 YFSETQ. The chain's CDR3 is CASSSLPGDRPDTQYF. CDR3 DNA sequence: TGCGCCAGCAGCTCGCTGCCGGGAGATCGCCCAGATACGCAGTATTTT.

The chain uses TRBV10-3 and TRBJ2-5, with D tentatively TRBD2 (5 bases). The CDR3 covers 13 residues. The germline CDR1 and CDR2 sequences are ENHRY and SYGVKD. The V end was cut by 6 bases, the J end by 3 bases, with 11 bases between. The CDR3 coding sequence is TGTGCCATCAGCGAGGACGGGAAAGAGACCCAGTACTTC. Protein product: CAISEDGKETQYF.

The chain joins TRBV5-4 to TRBJ2-5; tentative D call: TRBD1 (5 bases). This CDR3 contains 14 residues. Germline V gene lookup returns CDR1 SGHNT and CDR2 YYREEE (reference sequence). V lost 4 bases and J lost 1, with 11 bases in between. CDR3 amino acids: CASSPNQGQETQYF. The CDR3, as DNA: TGTGCCAGCAGCCCCAATCAGGGCCAAGAGACCCAGTACTTC.

The chain is built from TRBV7-8 and TRBJ1-2; TRBD1 matches 7 bases. The CDR3 totals 14 residues. The germline V gene has CDR1 SGHVS and CDR2 FQNEAQ. The trim removed 1 base at V and 6 bases at J, leaving 5 bases unmatched. For the CDR3, the DNA is TGTGCCAGCAGCTTAGAGAGAGGGGGCGATGGCTACACCTTC. Amino acid sequence: CASSLERGGDGYTF.

This clone was observed a single time. For the CDR3, the DNA is TGTGCCAGCAGTACACAGACTACTCTCACCGGGGAGCTGTTTTTT. Protein: CASSTQTTLTGELFF. This chain connects TRBV28 to TRBJ2-2, with D maybe TRBD2 (5 bases). This CDR3 is 15 amino acids long. Germline loops: CDR1 MDHEN, CDR2 SYDVKM. V was shortened by 5 bases and J by 4 bases, with 14 bases between the two germline ends.

V and J are TRBV25-1 and TRBJ2-7, with 12 bases fitting TRBD2. V was clipped by 4 bases and J by 5 bases; unmatched bases: 9. The CDR3 has 16 amino acids. CDR1 and CDR2 (germline): MGHDK, SYGVNS. The CDR3 DNA is TGTGCCAGCAGTGGCCCCCGACTAGCGGGAGAGCACGAGCAGTACTTC. It specifies CASSGPRLAGEHEQYF.

The rearrangement uses TRBV19 and TRBJ2-1; TRBD1 agrees at 7 bases. This CDR3 is 14 amino acids long. With 3 bases clipped from V and 3 bases from J, the junction kept 2 bases outside the gene matches. The germline V gene encodes CDR1 LNHDA and CDR2 SQIVND (reference sequence). CDR3 DNA: TGTGCCAGTAGTATGGACAGGTTCTACAATGAGCAGTTCTTC. Translating it yields CASSMDRFYNEQFF.

The rearrangement links TRBV4-2 to TRBJ2-7, with 7 bases identical to TRBD1. The CDR3 contains 15 residues. V shed 3 bases, J shed 5 bases, and the junction held 10 bases outside the gene matches. Germline CDR1 reads LGHNA; CDR2 reads YNFKEQ. The DNA for the CDR3 is TGTGCCAGCAGCCAGACCTACAGGGGTGGCGACGAGCAGTACTTC. The encoded protein is CASSQTYRGGDEQYF.

The chain links TRBV7-9 to TRBJ2-1; perhaps TRBD2 as D (6 bases). This CDR3 contains 16 residues. V shed 3 bases and J shed 6 bases, with 18 bases lying between them. CDR1 is SEHNR and CDR2 is FQNEAQ in the germline V gene (reference sequence). The CDR3 nucleotides are TGTGCCAGCAGCTTCCCCACCGGGACTCTGACCAATGAGCAGTTCTTC. Translation: CASSFPTGTLTNEQFF.

The chain is built from TRBV5-1 and TRBJ2-7, with TRBD1 identical over 9 bases. V shed 3 bases, J shed 3 bases, and the junction held 1 base outside the gene matches. Per the germline V gene, CDR1 is SGHRS and CDR2 is YFSETQ. The CDR3 runs to 13 residues. CDR3 coding DNA: TGCGCCAGCAGCTCGGGACAGGGCTACGAGCAGTACTTC. Translated, it gives CASSSGQGYEQYF.

The rearrangement uses TRBV9 and TRBJ2-1; 7 bases map to TRBD1. This CDR3 is 15 amino acids long. Germline V gene data show CDR1 as SGDLS and CDR2 as YYNGEE. After removal of 3 bases from V and 9 bases from J, the junction contained 12 bases not matched to a gene. CDR3 sequence (DNA): TGTGCCAGCAGCGATTTGCTAGGGGGCTACGGTGAGCAGTTCTTC. This gives the protein CASSDLLGGYGEQFF.

The chain links TRBV19 to TRBJ1-2, with D uncertain. V lost 6 bases and J lost 1, with 9 bases in between. The CDR3 is 13 residues long. Per germline, CDR1 LNHDA and CDR2 SQIVND (reference sequence). The CDR3 DNA reads TGTGCCAGTAGAGAGGATCTTAACTATGGCTACACCTTC. Its translation: CASREDLNYGYTF.

The rearrangement links TRBV7-2 to TRBJ2-7, with 8 bases fitting TRBD1. V was clipped by 4 bases and J by 0 bases; unmatched bases: 5. The CDR3 sequence is 15 residues long. Germline V gene data show CDR1 as SGHTA and CDR2 as FQGNSA. In DNA, the CDR3 is TGTGCCAGCAGCTACCGACAGGGGAACTCCTACGAGCAGTACTTC. Encoded protein: CASSYRQGNSYEQYF.

The chain links TRBV11-2 to TRBJ2-1, with TRBD2 matching over 14 bases. The CDR3 runs to 15 residues. Per the germline V gene, CDR1 is SGHAT and CDR2 is FQNNGV. With V trimmed by 5 bases and J by 7 bases, 4 bases remained unmatched. For the CDR3, the DNA is TGTGCCAGCAGCAGGTGGACTAGCGGGAGGAATGAGCAGTTCTTC. Residues: CASSRWTSGRNEQFF.

The genes are TRBV10-3 and TRBJ1-4; 7 positions agree with TRBD1. The CDR3 extends over 15 amino acids. CDR1 and CDR2 (germline): ENHRY, SYGVKD. With 4 bases clipped from V and 3 bases from J, the junction kept 5 bases outside the gene matches. CDR3 in amino acids: CAISGWTGPNEKLFF. CDR3 bases: TGTGCCATCAGTGGGTGGACAGGCCCTAATGAAAAACTGTTTTTT.

The chain links TRBV19 to TRBJ2-5; 7 bases line up with TRBD2. Unmatched junction bases numbered 7, after V lost 3 bases and J lost 6 bases. In germline, CDR1 is LNHDA, CDR2 SQIVND (reference sequence). This CDR3 has 14 residues. This CDR3 reads CASSMGGSGKTQYF. In DNA, the CDR3 is TGTGCCAGTAGTATGGGCGGGAGTGGCAAGACCCAGTACTTC.